This T cell receptor beta chain was sequenced in a study of blood T cell repertoires in COVID-19. The protocol was immunoSEQ multiplex PCR, while the TCRdb copy is restricted to in-frame clones and leaves out a portion. The sample holds 140,000 to 150,000 clones, around 90% seen once. V was pared by 2 bases and J by 0 bases, with 11 bases between. Looked up from germline, CDR1 is MNHEY and CDR2 is SVGAGI. This CDR3 contains 16 residues. Sequenced sample: peripheral blood. The clonotype comes from a man between 65 and 80 years old with acute or convalescent COVID-19. This sequence joins TRBV6-5 and TRBJ1-3; D is unresolved. The CDR3 DNA reads as TGTGCCAGCAGTTACCGTCTTCCGAGCTCTGGAAACACCATATATTTT. Amino acid sequence: CASSYRLPSSGNTIYF.